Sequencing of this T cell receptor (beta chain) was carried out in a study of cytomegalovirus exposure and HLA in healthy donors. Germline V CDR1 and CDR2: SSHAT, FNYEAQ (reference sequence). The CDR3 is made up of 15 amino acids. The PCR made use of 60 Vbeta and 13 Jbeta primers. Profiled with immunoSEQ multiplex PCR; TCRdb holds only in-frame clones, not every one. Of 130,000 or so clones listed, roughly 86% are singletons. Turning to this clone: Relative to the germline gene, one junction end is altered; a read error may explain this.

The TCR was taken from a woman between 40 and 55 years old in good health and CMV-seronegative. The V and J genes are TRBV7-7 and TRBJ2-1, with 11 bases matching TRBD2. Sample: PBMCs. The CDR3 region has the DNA TGTGCTAGCAGCTTATCGGGACTAGCGGTGGGTGAGCAGTTCTTC. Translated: CASSLSGLAVGEQFF.